This T cell receptor (beta chain) was sequenced during a study of CD4 T cells in relation to SARS-CoV-2 and coronaviruses. Regarding the study as a whole: Compared with monoreactive clones, crossreactive clones showed significantly weaker SARS-CoV-2 expansion.

Concerning this clone: Its antigen is not known.

With 3 bases removed from V and 4 bases from J, the gap between germline ends came to 21 bases. The CDR3 covers 17 residues. The germline V gene encodes CDR1 MGHRA and CDR2 YSYEKL. Assay: immunoSEQ multiplex PCR; the TCRdb copy retains only in-frame clones and omits some. Here the sample spans some 69,000 clones, approximately 94% being singletons. Unexposed donor CD4+ T cells date from about 2011-2019, before the COVID-19 pandemic. The chain couples TRBV4-1 to TRBJ1-1, with D possibly being TRBD1 (6 bases). The source material was naive CD4+ T cells from PBMCs. Subset of the sample: naive CD4+ T cells isolated by negative enrichment. This clonotype was sampled from a human donor in good health. CDR3 in amino acids: CASSQANRGGEGTEAFF. The CDR3, as DNA: TGCGCCAGCAGCCAGGCGAATCGAGGGGGAGAGGGCACTGAAGCTTTCTTT.